The clone carrying this T cell receptor (beta chain) was counted many times. Its antigen is undetermined. This sample stems from a study of CD8+ T cells in alopecia areata. Study results and caveats: Many expanded lesional clones persisted in scalp and blood during tofacitinib treatment. Lesional scalp, notably in alopecia totalis/universalis, had clonality above that of normal scalp. In patients, TCRs were shared less clearly than in mice, and HLA may possibly be involved.

In each case, RNA was isolated and then reverse transcribed into cDNA as the sequencing template. Data came from immunoSEQ multiplex PCR; TCRdb stores just in-frame clones and leaves some out. The sample lists 70,000 or so clones, roughly 30% occurring once. Germline V gene lookup returns CDR1 LNHNV and CDR2 YYDKDF (reference sequence). The CDR3 contains 14 residues. Trimming pared 3 bases from V and 3 bases from J, leaving 8 bases between. The treatment was: oral pan-JAK inhibitor, 5-10 mg twice daily. PBMCs were stained for CD3, CD4 and CD8, and CD4+ and CD8+ T cells were sorted. The clonotype was recovered from a human donor with alopecia areata. V and J are TRBV15 and TRBJ2-2, with a possible D match to TRBD1 (5 bases). The source was CD8+ T cells sorted from blood, collected at week 4, from a patient treated with tofacitinib. The CDR3 DNA follows: TGTGCCACCAGCAGTCCACAGGACACCGGGGAGCTGTTTTTT. Its translation: CATSSPQDTGELFF.